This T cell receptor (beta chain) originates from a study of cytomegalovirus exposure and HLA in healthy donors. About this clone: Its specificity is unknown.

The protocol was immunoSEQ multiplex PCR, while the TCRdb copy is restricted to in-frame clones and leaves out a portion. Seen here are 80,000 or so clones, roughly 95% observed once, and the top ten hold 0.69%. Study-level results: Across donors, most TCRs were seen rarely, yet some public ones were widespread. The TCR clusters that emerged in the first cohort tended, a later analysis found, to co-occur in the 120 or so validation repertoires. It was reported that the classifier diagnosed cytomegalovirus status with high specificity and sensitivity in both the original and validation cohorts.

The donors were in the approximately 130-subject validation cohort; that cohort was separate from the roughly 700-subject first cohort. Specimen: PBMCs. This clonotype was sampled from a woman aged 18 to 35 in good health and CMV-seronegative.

The CDR3 is CASKGQGLNTEAFF. The CDR3 coding sequence is TGTGCCAGCAAGGGGCAGGGTTTGAACACTGAAGCTTTCTTT. The J gene is TRBJ1-1, the V gene TRBV9; D is perhaps TRBD1 (5 bases). Germline CDR1 is SGDLS and CDR2 is YYNGEE. Trimming removed 6 bases at V and 0 bases at J, with 12 bases between. This CDR3 has 14 amino acids.